What follows is one T cell receptor (beta chain) and its context. Its specificity is not known. Sequencing was performed with immunoSEQ multiplex PCR; in TCRdb, only in-frame clones are kept and a portion is missing. The repertoire includes around 110,000 clones, roughly 94% of them detected once, and around 1.7% sits in the top ten. This sample stems from a study of siplizumab effects on memory and regulatory T cells. The CDR3 sequence is 15 residues long. The ends lost 2 bases at V and 6 bases at J; junction bases unmatched: 8. The germline gives CDR1 SGHAT, CDR2 FQDESV (reference sequence). General observations from the study: Solely a minor proportion of alloreactive clones could be assigned to unstimulated subsets. Alloreactive CD4+ clones that could be mapped were on average approximately 69% Treg-derived with siplizumab, against roughly 27% in controls. Proliferating siplizumab-culture Tregs lacked confirmation of suppressive function. Naive T cells seemed more diverse than memory cells; they also seemed major alloresponse contributors.

J is TRBJ1-2 and V is TRBV11-1, with 8 nucleotides matching TRBD1. Sequenced material: non-Treg CD4+ T cells sorted from blood. This clonotype originated in a human donor in good health. CDR3 protein: CASSLSRTGQNGYTF. The CDR3 nucleotides read TGTGCCAGCAGCTTATCGCGGACAGGGCAAAATGGCTACACCTTC.